The present T cell receptor (delta chain) was sequenced within a study of gamma-delta chains in newborns, infants, children. For the study at large: Polyclonal expansion of innate γδ T cells after birth follows microbial exposure.

This clone was seen more than once but under ten times. A single base separates this from a much larger clone, so it may be a read error. CDR1 and CDR2 (germline): GEAIGNYY, EKD. The CDR3 loop spans 19 amino acids. TCRdb called clones anew from the reads with CATT. The sample has 5,000 to 7,000 delta-chain clones; around 2.5% are singletons. The sequenced sample consisted of blood. The TCR comes from a child who was a newborn, infant or young child, either healthy, febrile or measles-vaccinated (not recorded which). The chain uses TRDV2 and TRDJ3, with 11 bases fitting TRDD3. Here the CDR3 reads CARDKVLGDSSWDTRQMFF. The DNA of the CDR3 is TGTGCCCGTGACAAAGTACTGGGGGATAGCTCCTGGGACACCCGACAGATGTTTTTC.